This TCR beta chain was profiled in a study of OX40 agonist ivuxolimab in advanced cancers. Study-wide context: Patients received ivuxolimab, an agonistic anti-OX40 (CD134) antibody. Subjects had a mean age of around 60 years, with a range of about 23 to 90; just over 80% were male.

Overall study results and limits: Among the lowest peripheral clonal expansion occurred in 0.1-3.0 mg/kg partial responders.

Points on this clone: The antigen is undetermined.

The table came from immunoSEQ multiplex PCR; TCRdb's copy has only in-frame clones and leaves some out. The sample holds roughly 70,000 clones, 80% to 85% seen once. The source is an adult with an advanced solid tumor such as melanoma, head and neck, liver or kidney cancer. This specimen consisted of CD4+ or CD8+ T cells sorted from blood, obtained in a trial of the OX40 agonist ivuxolimab.

The CDR3 DNA sequence: TGTGCCAGCAGAGACAGCTACTCTGGAAACACCATATATTTT. It encodes CASRDSYSGNTIYF. The V and J genes are TRBV28 and TRBJ1-3, with D perhaps matching TRBD1 (5 bases). This CDR3 has 14 amino acids. Between the trimmed V and J ends, which lost 6 bases and 0 bases, there was a span of 9 bases. CDR1 MDHEN and CDR2 SYDVKM come from the germline V gene.